Below are 24 T cell receptor beta chains sequenced from a single sample in a study of T cell changes during pregnancy in multiple sclerosis. Profiled with immunoSEQ multiplex PCR; TCRdb holds only in-frame clones, not every one. The sample has around 97,000 clones; about 90% are singletons. The material was peripheral blood, obtained after pregnancy. These receptors were collected from a female donor with multiple sclerosis, enrolled in a pregnancy study.

The chain has TRBV7-2 and TRBJ2-7; possibly TRBD1 for D (6 bases). Germline CDR1 reads SGHTA; CDR2 reads FQGNSA. Trimming cost V 2 bases and J 1 base, with 15 bases left between them. The length of the CDR3 is 16 residues. The CDR3 sequence is CASSLRGGRGSYEQYF. In DNA form, the CDR3 reads TGTGCCAGCAGCTTACGTGGGGGAAGGGGGTCCTACGAGCAGTACTTC. The full variable domain, with the rest looked up from reference TRBV7-2 and TRBJ2-7, is GAGVSQSPSNKVTEKGKDVELRCDPISGHTALYWYRQSLGQGLEFLIYFQGNSAPDKSGLPSDRFSAERTGGSVSTLTIQRTQQEDSAVYLCASSLRGGRGSYEQYFGPGTRLTVT.

The CDR3 DNA reads TGTGCCAGCATCCCGCCGGGGGGAATCTCCCCGAACACAGATACGCAGTATTTT. As protein: CASIPPGGISPNTDTQYF. The chain carries TRBV28 and TRBJ2-3; 7 nucleotides agree with TRBD2. This CDR3 region has 18 residues. The germline V gene encodes CDR1 MDHEN and CDR2 SYDVKM. Trimming cost V 7 bases and J 2 bases; bases outside gene matches: 18.

This clone appeared a few times. V usage is TRBV4-3 and J usage is TRBJ1-6; 9 nucleotides agree with TRBD1. This CDR3 has 14 residues. J lost 9 bases, V lost 4 bases, and 4 bases had no gene match. Germline lookup yields CDR1 LGHNA and CDR2 YSLEER. CDR3: CASSRDRESSPLHF. In DNA, the CDR3 is TGCGCCAGCAGCCGGGACAGGGAAAGTTCACCCCTCCACTTT.

The rearrangement links TRBV7-6 to TRBJ2-1; D uncertain. Germline assignment: CDR1 SGHVS and CDR2 FNYEAQ. The CDR3 is 15 amino acids. The V end was cut by 0 bases, the J end by 4 bases, with 10 bases between. The CDR3 sequence is CASSLASMLYNEQFF. The CDR3 DNA sequence: TGTGCCAGCAGCTTAGCGAGCATGTTATACAATGAGCAGTTCTTC.

The genes are TRBV19 and TRBJ1-1; 9 nucleotides match TRBD1. Germline CDR1 LNHDA, CDR2 SQIVND (reference sequence). V gave up 2 bases and J gave up 0 bases; unmatched junction bases: 7. This CDR3 is 17 amino acids long. Here the CDR3 reads CASSIRGQGPLNTEAFF. The CDR3 DNA reads TGTGCCAGTAGTATAAGGGGACAGGGCCCCTTGAACACTGAAGCTTTCTTT.

The chain has TRBV9 and TRBJ2-1; 9 nucleotides agree with TRBD2. Germline trimming cut 1 base from V and 5 bases from J; bases unmatched to any gene: 10. The CDR3 loop spans 17 amino acids. Germline lookup yields CDR1 SGDLS and CDR2 YYNGEE. In nucleotides, the CDR3 is TGTGCCAGCAGCGTATCACCTAGCGGGAACTTCGACAATGAGCAGTTCTTC. Amino acid sequence: CASSVSPSGNFDNEQFF.

The chain recombines TRBV10-1 with TRBJ2-1; TRBD2 agrees at 7 bases. Looked up from germline, CDR1 is WNHNN and CDR2 is SYGVQD (reference sequence). V gave up 3 bases and J gave up 3 bases; unmatched junction bases: 5. This CDR3 contains 15 residues. For the CDR3, the DNA is TGCGCCAGCAGTGATGGGTCTAGCGGCTACAATGAGCAGTTCTTC. Its translation is CASSDGSSGYNEQFF.

The gene calls are TRBV2 and TRBJ2-2; TRBD1 matches at 10 bases. J lost 5 bases, V lost 6 bases, and 6 bases had no gene match. Germline CDR1 reads SNHLY; CDR2 reads FYNNEI. The CDR3 consists of 15 residues. DNA for the CDR3: TGTGCCAGCAGCCGGGACAGGGGTGGGACCGGGGAGCTGTTTTTT. Translated, it gives CASSRDRGGTGELFF.

The chain carries TRBV7-9 and TRBJ2-1; 10 nucleotides align to TRBD2. Germline lookup yields CDR1 SEHNR and CDR2 FQNEAQ (reference sequence). The CDR3 loop spans 16 amino acids. With V trimmed by 1 base and J by 2 bases, 2 bases remained unmatched. The CDR3 protein is CASSLGLAGAYNEQFF. In nucleotides, the CDR3 is TGTGCCAGCAGCTTAGGGCTAGCGGGGGCCTACAATGAGCAGTTCTTC. Together with reference TRBV7-9 and TRBJ2-1, the CDR3 gives the full variable domain: DTGVSQNPRHKITKRGQNVTFRCDPISEHNRLYWYRQTLGQGPEFLTYFQNEAQLEKSRLLSDRFSAERPKGSFSTLEIQRTEQGDSAMYLCASSLGLAGAYNEQFFGPGTRLTVL.

The DNA of the CDR3 is TGTGCCAGCGGGGTCGGGGCGGGACAAGAGACCCAGTACTTC. It codes for CASGVGAGQETQYF. The chain has TRBV6-5 and TRBJ2-5; the D gene is possibly TRBD2 (6 bases). CDR1 MNHEY and CDR2 SVGAGI come from the germline V gene. The V end was cut by 8 bases, the J end by 2 bases, with 15 bases between. The CDR3 covers 14 residues.

V is TRBV19 and J is TRBJ1-5; D unclear. Trimming pared 3 bases from V and 4 bases from J, leaving 7 bases between. This CDR3 contains 13 residues. Per germline, CDR1 LNHDA and CDR2 SQIVND (reference sequence). DNA of the CDR3: TGTGCCAGTAGTATCGCGGGAAATCAGCCCCAGCATTTT. This translates into CASSIAGNQPQHF. The full variable domain, rest sourced from reference TRBV19 and TRBJ1-5, is DGGITQSPKYLFRKEGQNVTLSCEQNLNHDAMYWYRQDPGQGLRLIYYSQIVNDFQKGDIAEGYSVSREKKESFPLTVTSAQKNPTAFYLCASSIAGNQPQHFGDGTRLSIL.

V and J are TRBV6-6 and TRBJ2-2, with unresolved D. Between the trimmed V and J ends, which lost 9 bases and 8 bases, there was a span of 16 bases. Germline V gives CDR1 MNHNY, CDR2 SVGAGI (reference sequence). The CDR3 runs to 13 residues. CDR3 bases: TGTGCCAGTTCGAGGTCACGGGTAGGGGAGCTGTTTTTT. This encodes CASSRSRVGELFF.

The chain joins TRBV29-1 to TRBJ2-5; 7 bases match TRBD1. The CDR3 has 12 amino acids. The ends lost 4 bases at V and 5 bases at J; junction bases unmatched: 4. CDR1 is SQVTM, CDR2 ANQGSEA, per germline. CDR3 amino acids: CSVVGRGETQYF. Here the CDR3 DNA reads TGCAGCGTTGTCGGCAGGGGGGAGACCCAGTACTTC.

This chain joins TRBV2 and TRBJ1-5; possible D gene TRBD1, 5 bases. V lost 3 bases to trimming and J lost 3 bases, with 15 bases between them. The germline CDR1 and CDR2 sequences are SNHLY and FYNNEI. This CDR3 spans 16 amino acids. The CDR3 sequence: CASSESLRDFNQPQHF. Written as DNA, the CDR3 is TGTGCCAGCAGTGAGTCCTTGAGGGACTTCAATCAGCCCCAGCATTTT.

The V and J genes are TRBV7-6 and TRBJ2-7; 10 nucleotides match TRBD1. V shed 3 bases, J shed 3 bases, and the junction held 2 bases outside the gene matches. The germline V gene encodes CDR1 SGHVS and CDR2 FNYEAQ. This CDR3 comprises 14 residues. The chain's CDR3 is CASSLGDRGYEQYF. The CDR3 DNA follows: TGTGCCAGCAGCTTGGGGGACAGGGGCTACGAGCAGTACTTC.

The V and J genes are TRBV14 and TRBJ1-1, with D possibly being TRBD1 (5 bases). This CDR3 region has 15 residues. In germline, CDR1 is SGHDN, CDR2 FVKESK. V gave up 1 base and J gave up 5 bases, with 14 bases separating them. This CDR3 is CASSQGQGRRTEAFF. The CDR3, as DNA: TGTGCCAGCAGCCAAGGTCAGGGTAGAAGGACTGAAGCTTTCTTT. Complete variable domain (other parts from reference TRBV14 and TRBJ1-1): EAGVTQFPSHSVIEKGQTVTLRCDPISGHDNLYWYRRVMGKEIKFLLHFVKESKQDESGMPNNRFLAERTGGTYSTLKVQPAELEDSGVYFCASSQGQGRRTEAFFGQGTRLTVV.

V usage is TRBV6-5 and J usage is TRBJ2-7; perhaps TRBD2 as D (5 bases). Trimming took 2 bases from V and 1 from J, leaving 9 bases between them. This CDR3 spans 14 amino acids. Germline CDR1 and CDR2: MNHEY and SVGAGI. Here the CDR3 reads CASSYLSASYEQYF. The DNA for the CDR3 is TGTGCCAGCAGTTACCTTAGCGCTTCCTACGAGCAGTACTTC.

The rearrangement uses TRBV10-3 and TRBJ2-3, with 12 bases that match TRBD2. Germline V lookup: CDR1 ENHRY, CDR2 SYGVKD. The ends lost 6 bases at V and 3 bases at J; junction bases unmatched: 10. CDR3 length: 17 amino acids. CDR3 region: CAISETSGRGGTDTQYF. DNA of the CDR3: TGTGCCATCAGCGAGACTAGCGGGAGAGGGGGAACAGATACGCAGTATTTT.

This clone was observed a handful of times. The junction departs from the called germline gene at one end, perhaps through a read error. The rearrangement uses TRBV7-9 and TRBJ1-2; 8 nucleotides align to TRBD1. The V gene's germline CDR1 is SEHNR and CDR2 FQNEAQ (reference sequence). The CDR3 runs 15 residues. CDR3 DNA: TGTGCCAGCAGATTAGGCTCAGGGGGCCCAGGTGGCTACACCTTC. This gives the protein CASRLGSGGPGGYTF.

The chain links TRBV9 to TRBJ1-1, with D unclear. V was clipped by 2 bases and J by 1 base, with 6 bases between them. CDR1 is SGDLS, CDR2 YYNGEE, per germline. The length of the CDR3 is 13 residues. CDR3 sequence reads: CASSVLRNTEAFF. The CDR3 region has the DNA TGTGCCAGCAGCGTCCTGCGGAACACTGAAGCTTTCTTT.

This clone was observed once. The J gene is TRBJ1-4, the V gene TRBV7-2; 7 bases align to TRBD1. This CDR3 contains 16 residues. Germline V gene lookup returns CDR1 SGHTA and CDR2 FQGNSA. Trimming took 1 base from V and 0 from J; bases not matched to a gene: 2. CDR3 loop: CASSLGTGATNEKLFF. DNA for the CDR3: TGTGCCAGCAGCTTAGGGACAGGTGCAACTAATGAAAAACTGTTTTTT.

The chain employs TRBV27 and TRBJ1-1, with D possibly matching TRBD1 (5 bases). Germline V lookup: CDR1 MNHEY, CDR2 SMNVEV (reference sequence). Between the trimmed V and J ends, which lost 5 bases and 5 bases, there was a span of 12 bases. This CDR3 comprises 13 residues. Written as DNA, the CDR3 is TGTGCCAGCAGTGTGGGGAGGGGAACTGAAGCTTTCTTT. This codes for CASSVGRGTEAFF.

The rearrangement joins TRBV5-8 to TRBJ1-1; 9 nucleotides agree with TRBD1. The CDR3 consists of 15 residues. Germline loops: CDR1 SGHTS, CDR2 YDEGEE. V gave up 3 bases and J gave up 4 bases; unmatched junction bases: 7. The CDR3 here is CASSWDRVVFTEAFF. CDR3 sequence (DNA): TGTGCCAGCAGCTGGGACAGGGTAGTTTTCACTGAAGCTTTCTTT.

J is TRBJ2-7 and V is TRBV18; the match to TRBD2 covers 8 bases. V lost 1 base and J lost 2; bases outside the gene matches: 4. In germline, CDR1 is KGHSH, CDR2 LQKENI. CDR3 size: 15 residues. DNA for the CDR3: TGTGCCAGCTCACCACGTGAGCGGGGGACCTACGAGCAGTACTTC. It translates to CASSPRERGTYEQYF.